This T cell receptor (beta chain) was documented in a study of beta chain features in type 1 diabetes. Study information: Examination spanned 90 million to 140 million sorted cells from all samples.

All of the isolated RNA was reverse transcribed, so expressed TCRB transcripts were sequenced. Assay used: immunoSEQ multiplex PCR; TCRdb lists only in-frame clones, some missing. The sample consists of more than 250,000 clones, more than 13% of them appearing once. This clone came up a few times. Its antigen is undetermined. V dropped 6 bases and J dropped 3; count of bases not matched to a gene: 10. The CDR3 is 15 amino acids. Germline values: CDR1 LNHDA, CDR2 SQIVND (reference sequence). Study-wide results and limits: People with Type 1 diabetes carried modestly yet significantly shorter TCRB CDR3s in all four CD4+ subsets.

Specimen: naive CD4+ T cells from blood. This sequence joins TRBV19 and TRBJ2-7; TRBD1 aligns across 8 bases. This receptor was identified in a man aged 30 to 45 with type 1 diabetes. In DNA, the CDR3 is TGTGCCAGTAGCCCACTACCGGGACAGGACTACGAGCAGTACTTC. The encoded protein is CASSPLPGQDYEQYF.